This section outlines one T cell receptor (beta chain) sequence together with its context. This clonotype was detected ten times or more. Its antigen is currently not known. Within one base of it there is no much larger clone, and no base qualities were kept. The CDR3 goes from the cysteine to the phenylalanine over 16 residues. Only the CDR3 portion is preserved as DNA: 48 bases, with reading frame beginning at the first base. V is trimmed back by 3 bases and J by 1 base, and the junction contains 4 bases that no gene match accounts for. In the germline V gene, CDR1 corresponds to SGHRS and CDR2 to YFSETQ. The entry originates in a study of T-cell reconstitution after alpha-beta-depleted transplantation in children (dated by TCRdb to 2015 to 2016). For the wider study: T-cell immune reconstitution after TCRalphabeta/CD19-depleted allogeneic hematopoietic cell transplantation in children was quantitatively tracked in the study by means of TCR repertoire profiling.

The paper's findings and limits, for the study overall: The apparently early alphabetaT-cell count recovery about two months after transplant was reportedly dependent on only several hundred rapidly expanded clones derived from non-depleted graft cells. Over subsequent months, a decline in hyperexpanded clone frequencies was noted, and after one year, T-cell counts and TCRbeta diversity were mostly ascribed to newly produced T cells. In some patients, high TCRbeta diversity at day 60 was attributed to recipient T cells and intrathymic progenitors that had survived conditioning.

The treatment or condition label corresponds to: allogeneic hematopoietic cell transplantation with graft depleted of TCRalphabeta T cells and CD19 B cells. Transplant recipients were children who received TCRalphabeta/CD19-depleted allogeneic hematopoietic cell grafts. The method behind the library was PCR. The instrument given in TCRdb is Illumina HiSeq 2500. TCR library preparation used molecular barcoding, with unique molecular identifiers applied to normalize quantification of the TCRbeta repertoire. TCRdb trimmed the raw reads at Q25, called clones with MiXCR and kept productive beta chains. A single entry per CDR3 protein holds the most common genes and DNA from its merged rows. The sample profile shows about 300,000 distinct CDR3 sequences; around 7.3% of them were found once. The ten most abundant clones make up 9.1% of the sample.

The chain couples TRBV5-1 to TRBJ2-3, with 11 central nucleotides matching TRBD2. The source material was peripheral blood, sampled 360 days after TCRalphabeta/CD19-depleted stem cell transplant. The clonotype originates from a female patient aged 2-9 years who had a stem cell transplant for Fanconi anemia, so the T cells may come from the graft donor. The sequence in DNA is TGCGCCAGCAGCTGGACGACTAGCGGGGGCACAGATACGCAGTATTTT. It encodes CASSWTTSGGTDTQYF.